This T cell receptor (beta chain) was captured in a study of blood T cell repertoires in COVID-19. With V trimmed by 7 bases and J by 5 bases, 6 bases remained unmatched. CDR3 size: 15 residues. Germline loops: CDR1 SNHLY, CDR2 FYNNEI. Authors' methods: For nucleated cells, counts were estimated from reference gene primer amplification. The repertoire was sequenced with immunoSEQ multiplex PCR; TCRdb's copy has only in-frame clones and lacks some. Clone size and the V and J calls come from that table; the DNA yielded D and trimming. In the table there are about 430,000 clones, roughly nine tenths of which are singletons.

The chain uses TRBV2 and TRBJ2-2, with 11 bases identical to TRBD2. Sequencing input: PBMCs or T cells enriched from blood (not recorded which). The clonotype comes from a man aged 25 to 40 who had recovered from COVID-19. CDR3 protein: CASKFLAGGTGELFF. Written as DNA, the CDR3 is TGTGCCAGCAAATTTCTAGCGGGAGGTACCGGGGAGCTGTTTTTT.